These T cell receptor beta chains were read from a single sample in a study of blood T cell repertoires in COVID-19. The repertoire was sequenced with immunoSEQ multiplex PCR; TCRdb's copy has only in-frame clones and lacks some. Here the sample spans 240,000 or so clones, under 85% being singletons. Sequencing input: peripheral blood. The receptors come from a man between 25 and 39 years old who had recovered from COVID-19. Both conserved end residues are part of each CDR3. Each record gives: J gene, D gene, CDR3 length, clone size, V gene, CDR3 DNA, CDR3 protein. The D gene is left open where the match is weak. The size of a clone is reported for some rows only, either as once, few or many, or as a class for expanded clones.

J gene: TRBJ2-1; D gene: .; CDR3 length: 15; clone size: .; V gene: TRBV27; CDR3 DNA: TGTGCCGGCAGTTTATCGGACGGGGGAACGGATGAGCAGTTCTTC; CDR3 protein: CAGSLSDGGTDEQFF
J gene: TRBJ2-7; D gene: TRBD1; CDR3 length: 15; clone size: .; V gene: TRBV4-1; CDR3 DNA: TGCGCCAGCAGCCAATGGACAGGGGTTACCTACGAGCAGTACTTC; CDR3 protein: CASSQWTGVTYEQYF
J gene: TRBJ1-6; D gene: TRBD1; CDR3 length: 16; clone size: .; V gene: TRBV11-2; CDR3 DNA: TGTGCCAGCAGCTTATTGGGACAGGGTGGAAATTCACCCCTCCACTTT; CDR3 protein: CASSLLGQGGNSPLHF
J gene: TRBJ1-2; D gene: .; CDR3 length: 12; clone size: .; V gene: TRBV28; CDR3 DNA: TGTGCCAGCAGTTCCGGACAGTATGGCTACACCTTC; CDR3 protein: CASSSGQYGYTF
J gene: TRBJ1-3; D gene: TRBD1; CDR3 length: 13; clone size: few; V gene: TRBV6-5; CDR3 DNA: TGTGCCAGCACCGGGACAGGAAGAAACACCATATATTTT; CDR3 protein: CASTGTGRNTIYF
J gene: TRBJ2-2; D gene: TRBD1; CDR3 length: 16; clone size: .; V gene: TRBV7-9; CDR3 DNA: TGTGCCAGCAGTACAACAGGGGCGAAGAACACCGGGGAGCTGTTTTTT; CDR3 protein: CASSTTGAKNTGELFF
J gene: TRBJ2-3; D gene: TRBD2; CDR3 length: 16; clone size: .; V gene: TRBV24-1; CDR3 DNA: TGTGCCACCAGTGATGTGACTAGCGGGGGCACAGATACGCAGTATTTT; CDR3 protein: CATSDVTSGGTDTQYF
J gene: TRBJ1-2; D gene: TRBD1; CDR3 length: 17; clone size: once; V gene: TRBV19; CDR3 DNA: TGTGCCAGTAGTACCTTATCGGACAGGGGGACACTCTATGGCTACACCTTC; CDR3 protein: CASSTLSDRGTLYGYTF
J gene: TRBJ2-3; D gene: TRBD2; CDR3 length: 15; clone size: few; V gene: TRBV29-1; CDR3 DNA: TGCAGCGTTGAGGGGGGACTAGCGGGGGCAGATACGCAGTATTTT; CDR3 protein: CSVEGGLAGADTQYF
J gene: TRBJ1-2; D gene: .; CDR3 length: 11; clone size: few; V gene: TRBV19; CDR3 DNA: TGTGCCAGTAGTTCTAGTATCGGCTACACCTTC; CDR3 protein: CASSSSIGYTF
J gene: TRBJ2-1; D gene: .; CDR3 length: 11; clone size: .; V gene: TRBV4-1; CDR3 DNA: TGCGCCAGCAGCCGCTCAGGAGAGCAGTTCTTC; CDR3 protein: CASSRSGEQFF
J gene: TRBJ2-2; D gene: TRBD2; CDR3 length: 16; clone size: .; V gene: TRBV28; CDR3 DNA: TGTGCCAGCAGTTCGGGACTAGCGGGGGAGACCGGGGAGCTGTTTTTT; CDR3 protein: CASSSGLAGETGELFF
J gene: TRBJ1-1; D gene: TRBD1; CDR3 length: 15; clone size: .; V gene: TRBV7-8; CDR3 DNA: TGTGCCAGCAGCCCACCCGGGACAGCCTCCTTTGAAGCTTTCTTT; CDR3 protein: CASSPPGTASFEAFF
J gene: TRBJ2-7; D gene: .; CDR3 length: 16; clone size: .; V gene: TRBV18; CDR3 DNA: TGTGCCAGCTCACCGGTTCCAGGCCAGAGCTCCTACGAGCAGTACTTC; CDR3 protein: CASSPVPGQSSYEQYF
J gene: TRBJ2-3; D gene: TRBD1; CDR3 length: 13; clone size: .; V gene: TRBV12-3/TRBV12-4; CDR3 DNA: TGTGCCAGCAGCCGACAGGGTGCAGATACGCAGTATTTT; CDR3 protein: CASSRQGADTQYF
J gene: TRBJ1-1; D gene: .; CDR3 length: 14; clone size: .; V gene: TRBV4-1; CDR3 DNA: TGCGCCAGCAGCCTATGGGGCAGAAATTCTGAAGCTTTCTTT; CDR3 protein: CASSLWGRNSEAFF
J gene: TRBJ1-1; D gene: .; CDR3 length: 14; clone size: .; V gene: TRBV27; CDR3 DNA: TGTGCCAGCAGTCCCGACGCCAGGGTCGCTGAAGCTTTCTTT; CDR3 protein: CASSPDARVAEAFF
J gene: TRBJ2-2; D gene: TRBD1; CDR3 length: 17; clone size: .; V gene: TRBV5-5; CDR3 DNA: TGTGCCAGCAGCCGTACAGGGGGCGCGTCCCCTTCCGGGGAGCTGTTTTTT; CDR3 protein: CASSRTGGASPSGELFF
J gene: TRBJ1-5; D gene: .; CDR3 length: 12; clone size: .; V gene: TRBV27; CDR3 DNA: TGTGCCAGCATGCGGTGGGATCAGCCCCAGCATTTT; CDR3 protein: CASMRWDQPQHF
J gene: TRBJ2-3; D gene: .; CDR3 length: 18; clone size: .; V gene: TRBV7-6; CDR3 DNA: TGTGCCAGCAGCCCCCGGGCTACCGGGACTCCGAGCACAGATACGCAGTATTTT; CDR3 protein: CASSPRATGTPSTDTQYF
J gene: TRBJ1-1; D gene: TRBD1; CDR3 length: 15; clone size: once; V gene: TRBV2; CDR3 DNA: TGTGCCAGCAGTGGGGACAGGGGGCAGGGCACTGAAGCTTTCTTT; CDR3 protein: CASSGDRGQGTEAFF
J gene: TRBJ1-5; D gene: .; CDR3 length: 12; clone size: few; V gene: TRBV12-3/TRBV12-4; CDR3 DNA: TGTGCCAGCAGTTTACAGGGTCAGCCCCAGCATTTT; CDR3 protein: CASSLQGQPQHF
J gene: TRBJ2-7; D gene: TRBD2; CDR3 length: 16; clone size: .; V gene: TRBV27; CDR3 DNA: TGTGCCAGCAGTCCGGGTTGGGCGGGGGGAACATACGAGCAGTACTTC; CDR3 protein: CASSPGWAGGTYEQYF
J gene: TRBJ1-1; D gene: .; CDR3 length: 16; clone size: .; V gene: TRBV7-2; CDR3 DNA: TGTGCCAGCAGCCCCGGGTGGGGGGGCGCGAGGACTGAAGCTTTCTTT; CDR3 protein: CASSPGWGGARTEAFF
J gene: TRBJ1-1; D gene: .; CDR3 length: 14; clone size: once; V gene: TRBV6-5; CDR3 DNA: TGTGCCAGCAGTTGGGGCGTGGCGGCGGATGAAGCTTTCTTT; CDR3 protein: CASSWGVAADEAFF
J gene: TRBJ1-6; D gene: TRBD1; CDR3 length: 14; clone size: .; V gene: TRBV6-5; CDR3 DNA: TGTGCCAGCACTGTGACAGGGACGGGGTCACCCCTCCACTTT; CDR3 protein: CASTVTGTGSPLHF
J gene: TRBJ2-7; D gene: .; CDR3 length: 12; clone size: .; V gene: TRBV6-5; CDR3 DNA: TGTGCCAGCAGTTACTATGGGAGGGAGCAGTACTTC; CDR3 protein: CASSYYGREQYF
J gene: TRBJ2-2; D gene: TRBD2; CDR3 length: 14; clone size: once; V gene: TRBV5-4; CDR3 DNA: TGTGCCAGCAGCTTCGGAGCGGGGCCCGGGGAGCTGTTTTTT; CDR3 protein: CASSFGAGPGELFF
J gene: TRBJ2-3; D gene: .; CDR3 length: 11; clone size: .; V gene: TRBV10-3; CDR3 DNA: TGTGCCAGCGGGGCCACAGATACGCAGTATTTT; CDR3 protein: CASGATDTQYF
J gene: TRBJ2-4; D gene: TRBD2; CDR3 length: 17; clone size: .; V gene: TRBV10-3; CDR3 DNA: TGTGCCATCAGTGATAGCGGGGGGGCTCACGCCAAAAACATTCAGTACTTC; CDR3 protein: CAISDSGGAHAKNIQYF
J gene: TRBJ2-5; D gene: TRBD2; CDR3 length: 16; clone size: once; V gene: TRBV5-4; CDR3 DNA: TGTGCCAGCAGCGGGGCGGCGGGGGGCTTAGGAGAGACCCAGTACTTC; CDR3 protein: CASSGAAGGLGETQYF
J gene: TRBJ1-2; D gene: TRBD1; CDR3 length: 16; clone size: .; V gene: TRBV24-1; CDR3 DNA: TGTGCCACCAGTGAGGTGACAGGGGGCGCCCAATATGGCTACACCTTC; CDR3 protein: CATSEVTGGAQYGYTF
J gene: TRBJ2-2; D gene: .; CDR3 length: 14; clone size: few; V gene: TRBV7-3; CDR3 DNA: TGTGCCAGCAGCTCCCACCCTGAGACCGGGGAGCTGTTTTTT; CDR3 protein: CASSSHPETGELFF
J gene: TRBJ1-2; D gene: .; CDR3 length: 15; clone size: .; V gene: TRBV11-2; CDR3 DNA: TGTGCCAGCAGCTTAGGGGCAGGGCGTAACTATGGCTACACCTTC; CDR3 protein: CASSLGAGRNYGYTF
J gene: TRBJ2-5; D gene: .; CDR3 length: 15; clone size: .; V gene: TRBV5-1; CDR3 DNA: TGCGCCAGCAGCGGAGGGGGACAGAGTCAAGAGACCCAGTACTTC; CDR3 protein: CASSGGGQSQETQYF
J gene: TRBJ1-6; D gene: .; CDR3 length: 14; clone size: .; V gene: TRBV21-1; CDR3 DNA: TGTGCCAGCAGCAAAGGCGTCAGGGATTCACCCCTCCACTTT; CDR3 protein: CASSKGVRDSPLHF
J gene: TRBJ2-1; D gene: TRBD2; CDR3 length: 12; clone size: .; V gene: TRBV4-1; CDR3 DNA: TGCGCCAGCAGCCTTCGGGGGGATGAGCAGTTCTTC; CDR3 protein: CASSLRGDEQFF
J gene: TRBJ1-4; D gene: .; CDR3 length: 13; clone size: .; V gene: TRBV12-3/TRBV12-4; CDR3 DNA: TGTGCCAGCAGTCTCCGCCAGGGCAGAAAACTGTTTTTT; CDR3 protein: CASSLRQGRKLFF
J gene: TRBJ2-1; D gene: TRBD1; CDR3 length: 14; clone size: .; V gene: TRBV6-5; CDR3 DNA: TGTGCCAGCAGGTCGGGACAGGCCAACAATGAGCAGTTCTTC; CDR3 protein: CASRSGQANNEQFF
J gene: TRBJ1-3; D gene: .; CDR3 length: 15; clone size: few; V gene: TRBV4-1; CDR3 DNA: TGCGCCAGCAGCCCTTTACGGTTCTCTGGAAACACCATATATTTT; CDR3 protein: CASSPLRFSGNTIYF
J gene: TRBJ2-7; D gene: TRBD2; CDR3 length: 15; clone size: .; V gene: TRBV18; CDR3 DNA: TGTGCCAGCTCACCGACGGGGGGTCCGGAGCGCGAGCAGTACTTC; CDR3 protein: CASSPTGGPEREQYF
J gene: TRBJ2-3; D gene: TRBD1; CDR3 length: 11; clone size: .; V gene: TRBV5-6; CDR3 DNA: TGTGCCAGCAGCCGACAGGGTGGGCAGTATTTT; CDR3 protein: CASSRQGGQYF
J gene: TRBJ2-3; D gene: TRBD2; CDR3 length: 17; clone size: once; V gene: TRBV11-3; CDR3 DNA: TGTGCCAGCAGCTTAGGTCTAGCGGGGTCCCTGTCAGATACGCAGTATTTT; CDR3 protein: CASSLGLAGSLSDTQYF
J gene: TRBJ2-1; D gene: .; CDR3 length: 11; clone size: .; V gene: TRBV20-1; CDR3 DNA: TGCAGTGCAAAGCCGGGATATGAGCAGTTCTTC; CDR3 protein: CSAKPGYEQFF